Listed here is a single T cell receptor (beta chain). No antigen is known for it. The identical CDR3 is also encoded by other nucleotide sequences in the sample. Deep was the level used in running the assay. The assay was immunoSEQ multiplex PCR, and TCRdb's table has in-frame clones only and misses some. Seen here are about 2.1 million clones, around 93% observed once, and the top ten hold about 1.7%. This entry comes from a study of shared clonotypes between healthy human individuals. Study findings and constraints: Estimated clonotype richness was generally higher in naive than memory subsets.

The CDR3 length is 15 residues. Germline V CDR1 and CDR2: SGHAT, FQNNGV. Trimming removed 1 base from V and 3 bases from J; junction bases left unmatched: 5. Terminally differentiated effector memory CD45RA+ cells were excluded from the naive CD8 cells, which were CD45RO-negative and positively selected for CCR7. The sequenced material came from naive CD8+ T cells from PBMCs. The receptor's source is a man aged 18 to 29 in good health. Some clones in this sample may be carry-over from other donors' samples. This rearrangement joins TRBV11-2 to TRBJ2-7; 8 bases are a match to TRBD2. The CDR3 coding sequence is TGTGCCAGCAGCTTAGGGGCCAGCGGGAGCTACGAGCAGTACTTC. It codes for CASSLGASGSYEQYF.